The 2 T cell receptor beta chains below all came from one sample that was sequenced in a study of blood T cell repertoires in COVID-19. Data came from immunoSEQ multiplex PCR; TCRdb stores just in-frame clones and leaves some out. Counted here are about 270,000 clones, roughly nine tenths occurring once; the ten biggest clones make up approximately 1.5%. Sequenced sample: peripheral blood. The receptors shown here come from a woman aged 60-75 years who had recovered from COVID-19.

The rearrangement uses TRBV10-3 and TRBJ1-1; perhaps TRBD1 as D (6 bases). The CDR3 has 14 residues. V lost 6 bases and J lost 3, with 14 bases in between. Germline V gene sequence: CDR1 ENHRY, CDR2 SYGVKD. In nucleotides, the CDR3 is TGTGCCATCAGGAACAGGGAGTTGGACACTGAAGCTTTCTTT. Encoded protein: CAIRNRELDTEAFF.

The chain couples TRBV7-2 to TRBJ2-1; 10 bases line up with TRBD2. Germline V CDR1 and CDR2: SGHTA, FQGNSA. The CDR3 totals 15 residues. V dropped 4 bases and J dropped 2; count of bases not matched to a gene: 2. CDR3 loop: CASSYSGGTYNEQFF. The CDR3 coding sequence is TGTGCCAGCAGCTATAGCGGGGGGACCTACAATGAGCAGTTCTTC.